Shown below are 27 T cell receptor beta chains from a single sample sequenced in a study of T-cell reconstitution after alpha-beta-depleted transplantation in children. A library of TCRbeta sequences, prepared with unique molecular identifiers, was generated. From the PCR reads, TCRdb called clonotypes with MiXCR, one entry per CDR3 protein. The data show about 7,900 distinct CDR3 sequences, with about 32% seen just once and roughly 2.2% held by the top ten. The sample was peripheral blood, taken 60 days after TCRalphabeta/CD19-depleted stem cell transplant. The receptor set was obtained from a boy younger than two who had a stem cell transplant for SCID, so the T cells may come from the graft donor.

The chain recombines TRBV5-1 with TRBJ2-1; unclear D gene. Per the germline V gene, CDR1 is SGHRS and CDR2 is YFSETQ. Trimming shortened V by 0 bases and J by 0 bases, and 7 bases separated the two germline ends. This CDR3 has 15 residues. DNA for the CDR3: TGCGCCAGCAGCTTGGACGGTAGCTCCTACAATGAGCAGTTCTTC. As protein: CASSLDGSSYNEQFF.

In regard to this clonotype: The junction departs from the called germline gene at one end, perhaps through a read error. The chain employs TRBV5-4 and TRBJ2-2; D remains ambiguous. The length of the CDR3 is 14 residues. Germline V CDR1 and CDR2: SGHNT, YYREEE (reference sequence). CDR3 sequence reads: CAISFGIPTGELFF. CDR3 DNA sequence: TGTGCCATCAGCTTTGGGATTCCCACCGGGGAGCTGTTTTTT.

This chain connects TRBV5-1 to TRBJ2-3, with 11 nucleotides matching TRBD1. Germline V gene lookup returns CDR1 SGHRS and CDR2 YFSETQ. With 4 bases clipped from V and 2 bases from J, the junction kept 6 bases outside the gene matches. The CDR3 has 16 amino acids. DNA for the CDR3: TGCGCCAGCAGCACCGGGACAGGGGGAACCACAGATACGCAGTATTTT. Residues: CASSTGTGGTTDTQYF.

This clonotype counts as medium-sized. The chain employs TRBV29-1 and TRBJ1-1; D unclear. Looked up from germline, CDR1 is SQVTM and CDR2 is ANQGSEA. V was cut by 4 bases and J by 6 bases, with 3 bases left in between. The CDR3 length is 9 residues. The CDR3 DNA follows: TGCAGCGTTGGACCTGAAGCTTTCTTT. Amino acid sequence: CSVGPEAFF.

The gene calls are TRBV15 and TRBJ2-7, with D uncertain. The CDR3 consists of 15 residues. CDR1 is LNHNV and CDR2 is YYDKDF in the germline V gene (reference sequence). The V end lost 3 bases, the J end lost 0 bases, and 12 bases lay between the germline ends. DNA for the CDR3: TGTGCCACCAGCAGTTTAGGAGTTTTCTCCTACGAGCAGTACTTC. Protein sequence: CATSSLGVFSYEQYF.

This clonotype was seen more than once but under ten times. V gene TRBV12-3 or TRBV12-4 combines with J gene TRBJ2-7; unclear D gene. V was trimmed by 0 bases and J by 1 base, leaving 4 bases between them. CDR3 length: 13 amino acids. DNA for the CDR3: TGTGCCAGCAGTTTAGCAGGGTCCTACGAGCAGTACTTC. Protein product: CASSLAGSYEQYF.

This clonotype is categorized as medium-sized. In DNA form, the CDR3 reads TGCGCCAGCGGCGGACGGCAAAATCAGCCCCAGCATTTT. Protein sequence: CASGGRQNQPQHF. This chain joins TRBV5-1 and TRBJ1-5, with D unclear. With 7 bases removed from V and 4 bases from J, the gap between germline ends came to 12 bases. CDR1 and CDR2 from the germline V gene are SGHRS and YFSETQ. This CDR3 has 13 amino acids.

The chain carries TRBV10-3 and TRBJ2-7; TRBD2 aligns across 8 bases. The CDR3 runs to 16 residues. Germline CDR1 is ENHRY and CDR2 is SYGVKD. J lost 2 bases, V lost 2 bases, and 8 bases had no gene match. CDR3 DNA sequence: TGTGCCATCAGTGAGGAATCTAGCGGGTTGCCCTACGAGCAGTACTTC. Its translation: CAISEESSGLPYEQYF.

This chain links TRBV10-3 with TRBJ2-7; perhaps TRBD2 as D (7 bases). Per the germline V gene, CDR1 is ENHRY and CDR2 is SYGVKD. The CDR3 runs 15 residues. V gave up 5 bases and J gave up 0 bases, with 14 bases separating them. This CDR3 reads CAISRGGASSYEQYF. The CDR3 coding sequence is TGTGCCATCAGTCGAGGGGGGGCTTCCTCCTACGAGCAGTACTTC.

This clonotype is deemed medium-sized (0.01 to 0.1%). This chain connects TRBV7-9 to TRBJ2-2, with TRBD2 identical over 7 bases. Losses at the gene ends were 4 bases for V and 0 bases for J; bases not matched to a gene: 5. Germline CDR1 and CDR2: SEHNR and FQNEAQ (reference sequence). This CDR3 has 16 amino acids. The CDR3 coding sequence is TGTGCCAGCAGCTCAAGCGGGGCCGCGAACACCGGGGAGCTGTTTTTT. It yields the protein CASSSSGAANTGELFF.

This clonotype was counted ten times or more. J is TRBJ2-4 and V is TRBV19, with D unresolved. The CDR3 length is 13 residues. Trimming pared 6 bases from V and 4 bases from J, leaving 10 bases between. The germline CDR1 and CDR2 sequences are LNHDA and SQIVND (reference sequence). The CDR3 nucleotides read TGTGCCAGTAGAGCAGAAGCTAAAAACATTCAGTACTTC. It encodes CASRAEAKNIQYF.

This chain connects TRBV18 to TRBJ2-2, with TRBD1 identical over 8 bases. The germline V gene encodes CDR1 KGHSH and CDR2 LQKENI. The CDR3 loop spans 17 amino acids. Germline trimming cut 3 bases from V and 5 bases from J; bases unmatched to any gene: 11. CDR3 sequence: CASSPFGTGDMTGELFF. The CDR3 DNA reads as TGTGCCAGCTCACCCTTCGGGACAGGAGACATGACCGGGGAGCTGTTTTTT.

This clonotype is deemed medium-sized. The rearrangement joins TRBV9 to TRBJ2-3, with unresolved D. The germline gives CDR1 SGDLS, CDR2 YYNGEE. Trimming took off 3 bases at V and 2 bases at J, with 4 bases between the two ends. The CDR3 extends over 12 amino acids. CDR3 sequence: CASSAYTDTQYF. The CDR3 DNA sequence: TGTGCCAGCAGCGCGTACACAGATACGCAGTATTTT.

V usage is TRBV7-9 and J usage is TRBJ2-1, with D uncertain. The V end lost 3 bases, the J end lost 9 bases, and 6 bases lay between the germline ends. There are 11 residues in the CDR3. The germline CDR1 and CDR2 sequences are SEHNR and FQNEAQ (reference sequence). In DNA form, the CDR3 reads TGTGCCAGCAGCTTTTCCCCTGAGCAGTTCTTC. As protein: CASSFSPEQFF.

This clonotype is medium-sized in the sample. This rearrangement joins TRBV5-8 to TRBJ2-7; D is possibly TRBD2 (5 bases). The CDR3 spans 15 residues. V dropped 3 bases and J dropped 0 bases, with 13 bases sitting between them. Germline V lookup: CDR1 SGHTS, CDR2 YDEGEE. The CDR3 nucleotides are TGTGCCAGCAGCTATGGACTGATTAGCTCCTACGAGCAGTACTTC. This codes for CASSYGLISSYEQYF.

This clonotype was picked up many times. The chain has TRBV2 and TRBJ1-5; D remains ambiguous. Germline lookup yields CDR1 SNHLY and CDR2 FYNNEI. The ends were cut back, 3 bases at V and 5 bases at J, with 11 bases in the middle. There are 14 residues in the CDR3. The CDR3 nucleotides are TGTGCCAGCAGTGATTTCAGTTACTATCAGCCCCAGCATTTT. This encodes CASSDFSYYQPQHF.

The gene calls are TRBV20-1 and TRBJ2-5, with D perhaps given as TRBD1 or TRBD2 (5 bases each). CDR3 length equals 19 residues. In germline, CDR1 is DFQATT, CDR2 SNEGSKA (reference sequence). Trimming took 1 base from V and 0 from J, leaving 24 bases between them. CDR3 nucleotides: TGCAGTGCTAGAGGGATGGGACCAGAAGAAAAGACGTACCAAGAGACCCAGTACTTC. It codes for CSARGMGPEEKTYQETQYF.

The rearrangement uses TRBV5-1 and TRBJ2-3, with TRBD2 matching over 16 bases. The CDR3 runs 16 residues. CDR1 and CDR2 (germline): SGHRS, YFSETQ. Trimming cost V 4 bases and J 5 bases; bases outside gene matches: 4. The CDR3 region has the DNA TGCGCCAGCAGCCCGGGACTAGCGGGAGGGCTAGATACGCAGTATTTT. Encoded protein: CASSPGLAGGLDTQYF. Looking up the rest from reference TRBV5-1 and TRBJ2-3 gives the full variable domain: KAGVTQTPRYLIKTRGQQVTLSCSPISGHRSVSWYQQTPGQGLQFLFEYFSETQRNKGNFPGRFSGRQFSNSRSEMNVSTLELGDSALYLCASSPGLAGGLDTQYFGPGTRLTVL.

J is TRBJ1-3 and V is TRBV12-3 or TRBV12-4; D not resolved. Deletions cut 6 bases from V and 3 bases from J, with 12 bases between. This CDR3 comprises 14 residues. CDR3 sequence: CASSRTEHGNTIYF. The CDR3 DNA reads TGTGCCAGCAGCCGGACGGAGCATGGAAACACCATATATTTT.

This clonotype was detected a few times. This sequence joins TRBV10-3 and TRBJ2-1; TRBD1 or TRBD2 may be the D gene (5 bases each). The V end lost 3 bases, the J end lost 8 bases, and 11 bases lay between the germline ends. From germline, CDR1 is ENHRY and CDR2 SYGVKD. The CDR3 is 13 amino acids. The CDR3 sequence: CAISERGRDEQFF. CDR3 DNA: TGTGCCATCAGTGAACGGGGACGGGATGAGCAGTTCTTC.

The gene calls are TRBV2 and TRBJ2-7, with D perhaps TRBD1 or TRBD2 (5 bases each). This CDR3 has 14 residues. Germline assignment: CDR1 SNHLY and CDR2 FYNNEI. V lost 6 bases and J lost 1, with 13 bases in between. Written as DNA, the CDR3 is TGTGCCAGCAGGGACTGGGACGCGTCCTACGAGCAGTACTTC. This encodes CASRDWDASYEQYF.

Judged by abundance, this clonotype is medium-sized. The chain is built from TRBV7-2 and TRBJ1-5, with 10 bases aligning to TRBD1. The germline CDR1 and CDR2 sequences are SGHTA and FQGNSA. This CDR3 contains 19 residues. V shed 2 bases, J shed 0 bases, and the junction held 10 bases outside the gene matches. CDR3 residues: CASSLCRDRGRYSNQPQHF. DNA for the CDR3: TGTGCCAGCAGCTTATGTCGGGACAGGGGACGTTATAGCAATCAGCCCCAGCATTTT.

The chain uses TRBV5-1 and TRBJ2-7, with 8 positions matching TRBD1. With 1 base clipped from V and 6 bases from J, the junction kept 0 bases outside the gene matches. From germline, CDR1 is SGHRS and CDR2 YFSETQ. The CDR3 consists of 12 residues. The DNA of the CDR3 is TGCGCCAGCAGCTTGACAGGGGGCGAGCAGTACTTC. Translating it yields CASSLTGGEQYF.

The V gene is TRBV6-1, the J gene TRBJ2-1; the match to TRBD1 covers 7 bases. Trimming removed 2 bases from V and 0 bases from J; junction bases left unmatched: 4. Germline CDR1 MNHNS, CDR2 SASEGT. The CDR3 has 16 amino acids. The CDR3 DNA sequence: TGTGCCAGCAGTGAATTCAGGGGGAGCTCCTACAATGAGCAGTTCTTC. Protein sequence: CASSEFRGSSYNEQFF.

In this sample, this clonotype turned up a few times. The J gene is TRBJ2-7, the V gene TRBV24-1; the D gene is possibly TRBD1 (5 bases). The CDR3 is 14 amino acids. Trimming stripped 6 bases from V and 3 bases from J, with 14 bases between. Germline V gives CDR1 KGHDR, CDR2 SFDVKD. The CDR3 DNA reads TGTGCCACCAGTCCCGGACAAATGTTCTACGAGCAGTACTTC. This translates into CATSPGQMFYEQYF.

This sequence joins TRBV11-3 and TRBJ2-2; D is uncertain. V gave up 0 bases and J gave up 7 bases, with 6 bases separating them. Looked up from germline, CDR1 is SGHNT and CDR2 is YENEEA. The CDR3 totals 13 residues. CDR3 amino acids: CASSLETSGELFF. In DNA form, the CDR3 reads TGTGCCAGCAGCTTAGAGACCAGCGGGGAGCTGTTTTTT.

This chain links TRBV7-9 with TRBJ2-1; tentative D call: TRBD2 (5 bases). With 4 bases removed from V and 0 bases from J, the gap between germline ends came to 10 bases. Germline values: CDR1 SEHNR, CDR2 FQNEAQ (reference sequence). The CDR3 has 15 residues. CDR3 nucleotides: TGTGCCAGCAGCTCAGCGGTAAGCTCCTACAATGAGCAGTTCTTC. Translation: CASSSAVSSYNEQFF.